The next 13 T cell receptor beta chains were all read from a single sample in a study of blood T cell repertoires in COVID-19. TCRdb's table, derived via immunoSEQ multiplex PCR, lists solely in-frame clones and lacks some. The sample lists about 250,000 clones; around 82% were seen once. The sequencing input was peripheral blood. The receptors here all came from a woman older than 75 with active or convalescent COVID-19.

The chain couples TRBV10-1 to TRBJ2-2, with 15 bases fitting TRBD2. The CDR3 has 16 residues. Germline lookup yields CDR1 WNHNN and CDR2 SYGVQD (reference sequence). V dropped 5 bases and J dropped 6; count of bases not matched to a gene: 4. Here the CDR3 reads CASSPGLAGGAGELFF. The CDR3 region has the DNA TGCGCCAGCAGTCCGGGACTAGCGGGAGGCGCCGGGGAGCTGTTTTTT.

This chain connects TRBV12-1 to TRBJ1-2. TRBV12-1 is a pseudogene segment. This CDR3 is built from 15 residues. The CDR3 coding sequence is TGTGCCAGCAGCCGACCGGCGGGAGGGGAACATGGCTACACCTTC. Residues: CASSRPAGGEHGYTF.

The rearrangement uses TRBV7-8 and TRBJ1-1; D call uncertain. Germline CDR1 SGHVS, CDR2 FQNEAQ. This CDR3 has 13 residues. V gave up 5 bases and J gave up 10 bases, with 17 bases separating them. This CDR3 is CASSTREGSVAFF. The CDR3 nucleotides read TGTGCCAGCAGCACCCGGGAGGGTTCGGTAGCTTTCTTT.

The chain joins TRBV30 to TRBJ1-6; D may be TRBD1 (5 bases). The germline V and J ends were trimmed by 5 bases and 0 bases, with 14 bases remaining between them. CDR3 length: 16 residues. In germline, CDR1 is GTSNPN, CDR2 SVGIG (reference sequence). In nucleotides, the CDR3 is TGTGCCTGGGAACAGGACCGGAGCTCCTATAATTCACCCCTCCACTTT. It is translated as CAWEQDRSSYNSPLHF.

This clone was recorded only once. The J gene is TRBJ2-5, the V gene TRBV3-1 (or the pseudogene TRBV3-2); TRBD2 aligns across 10 bases. The CDR3 loop spans 16 amino acids. Germline assignment: CDR1 LGHDT and CDR2 YNNKEL (reference sequence). V shed 4 bases, J shed 2 bases, and the junction held 7 bases outside the gene matches. The CDR3 spells CASSLFTGLAQETQYF. In nucleotides, the CDR3 is TGTGCCAGCAGCCTTTTCACGGGACTAGCGCAAGAGACCCAGTACTTC.

V gene TRBV15 combines with J gene TRBJ1-5; unclear D gene. The V gene's germline CDR1 is LNHNV and CDR2 YYDKDF (reference sequence). V was pared by 3 bases and J by 0 bases, with 9 bases between. CDR3 length equals 15 residues. CDR3 nucleotides: TGTGCCACCAGCAGGTGGAGGTATAGCAATCAGCCCCAGCATTTT. Amino acids: CATSRWRYSNQPQHF.

The V and J genes are TRBV28 and TRBJ1-3; D call uncertain. The CDR3 is made up of 15 amino acids. Germline-derived CDR1 and CDR2 are MDHEN and SYDVKM. The V end was cut by 3 bases, the J end by 0 bases, with 9 bases between. CDR3 bases: TGTGCCAGCAGTTTTATGCTAAGCTCTGGAAACACCATATATTTT. Residues: CASSFMLSSGNTIYF.

This clone appeared once. The V gene is TRBV12-3 or TRBV12-4, the J gene TRBJ2-2, with a tentative D call TRBD2 (7 bases). Deletions cut 7 bases from V and 10 bases from J, with 16 bases between. This CDR3 contains 13 residues. The CDR3 region has the DNA TGTGCCAGCACTGGGGGGGGGCCGGTGGAGCTGTTTTTT. The encoded protein is CASTGGGPVELFF.

The chain joins TRBV28 to TRBJ2-1, with 9 bases identical to TRBD1. CDR3 length: 15 residues. Losses at the gene ends were 6 bases for V and 4 bases for J; bases not matched to a gene: 7. Germline V gene lookup returns CDR1 MDHEN and CDR2 SYDVKM. The CDR3 DNA follows: TGTGCCAGCAGAACGGGGACAGGGCATTACAATGAGCAGTTCTTC. Translated: CASRTGTGHYNEQFF.

The rearrangement joins TRBV28 to TRBJ1-1; the D gene is possibly TRBD1 (6 bases). Trimming took off 3 bases at V and 5 bases at J, with 7 bases between the two ends. Germline V gene lookup returns CDR1 MDHEN and CDR2 SYDVKM. The CDR3 covers 12 residues. The CDR3 region is CASSFGQTEAFF. CDR3 coding DNA: TGTGCCAGCAGTTTCGGACAGACTGAAGCTTTCTTT. The whole variable domain, remainder taken from reference TRBV28 and TRBJ1-1, is DVKVTQSSRYLVKRTGEKVFLECVQDMDHENMFWYRQDPGLGLRLIYFSYDVKMKEKGDIPEGYSVSREKKERFSLILESASTNQTSMYLCASSFGQTEAFFGQGTRLTVV.

This clone appeared a single time. The chain links TRBV7-2 to TRBJ2-1, with 8 bases aligning to TRBD1. CDR1 is SGHTA and CDR2 is FQGNSA in the germline V gene. The CDR3 extends over 16 amino acids. Trimming took 3 bases from V and 1 from J; bases not matched to a gene: 5. The CDR3 sequence is CASSFDRGPSYNEQFF. The CDR3 DNA reads as TGTGCCAGCAGCTTTGACAGGGGTCCTTCCTACAATGAGCAGTTCTTC.

The genes are TRBV5-1 and TRBJ2-1, with 8 nucleotides matching TRBD1. V lost 2 bases, J lost 6 bases, and 10 bases stayed unmatched. CDR1 and CDR2 (germline): SGHRS, YFSETQ. The CDR3 has 16 amino acids. As DNA, the CDR3 is TGCGCCAGCAGCTTTATGGGTGGAGACAGGGGCAATGAGCAGTTCTTC. Protein product: CASSFMGGDRGNEQFF.

The chain joins TRBV10-3 to TRBJ2-1, with 9 bases lining up with TRBD1. The CDR3 covers 19 residues. V was pared by 6 bases and J by 6 bases, with 21 bases of the junction left unmatched. Germline V gene sequence: CDR1 ENHRY, CDR2 SYGVKD. This CDR3 is CAISQLKGTGFKLRNEQFF. In DNA form, the CDR3 reads TGTGCCATCAGCCAGTTAAAGGGGACAGGGTTTAAACTACGCAATGAGCAGTTCTTC.